The present entry profiles one T cell receptor (beta chain) with its context. Antigen: not known. At one boundary the junction diverges from the germline segment, which might be a read error. The sample comes from a study of tumor and adjacent non-tumor tissue in lung cancer. Across the whole study: The cohort had 12 to 13 adenocarcinoma, a couple of squamous cell and 1 small cell patients. Patients were aged roughly 31 to 76, 9 to 10 men and a handful of women, stage I to III.

The library came from three nested PCR rounds adapted from ARM-PCR protocols. A single record per CDR3 protein comes from TCRdb applying MiXCR to the multiplex PCR reads. Among some 99,000 distinct CDR3 sequences listed, 75% were seen once. Study conclusions and caveats: Tumor repertoires had a smaller top 100 clone share than normal lung. Patients with more diverse tumor TCRs had worse survival.

The CDR3 is made up of 15 amino acids. Germline CDR1 and CDR2: SGHNT and YENEEA. No cell sorting was done before RNA was extracted from the tissue. This TCR came from a woman aged 55-70 years with non-small cell lung cancer. The material sequenced was lung tumor tissue. The V and J genes are TRBV11-3 and TRBJ1-1; D is unclear. The CDR3 bases are TGTGCCAGCAGTTTAGATTCGGGGAGAAGCATTGAAGCTTTCTTT. Translated, it gives CASSLDSGRSIEAFF.